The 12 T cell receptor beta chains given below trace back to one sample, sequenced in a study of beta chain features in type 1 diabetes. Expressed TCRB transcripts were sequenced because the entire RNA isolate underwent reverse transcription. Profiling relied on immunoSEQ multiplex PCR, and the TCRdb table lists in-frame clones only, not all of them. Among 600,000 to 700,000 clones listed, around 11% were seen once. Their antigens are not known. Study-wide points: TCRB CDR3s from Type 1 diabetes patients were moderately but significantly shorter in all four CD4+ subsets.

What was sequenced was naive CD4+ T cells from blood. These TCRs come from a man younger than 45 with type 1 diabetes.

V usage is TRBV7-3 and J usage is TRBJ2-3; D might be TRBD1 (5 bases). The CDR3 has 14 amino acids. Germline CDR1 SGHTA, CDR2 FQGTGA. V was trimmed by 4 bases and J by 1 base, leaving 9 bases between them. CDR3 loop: CASSSGQGTDTQYF. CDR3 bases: TGTGCCAGCAGCTCAGGGCAGGGCACAGATACGCAGTATTTT.

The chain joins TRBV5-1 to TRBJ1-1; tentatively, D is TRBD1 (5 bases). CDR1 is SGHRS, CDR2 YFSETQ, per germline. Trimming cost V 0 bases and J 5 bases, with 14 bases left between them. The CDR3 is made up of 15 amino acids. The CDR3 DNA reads TGCGCCAGCAGCTTGGTAGGGACGGTATGGACTGAAGCTTTCTTT. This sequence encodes CASSLVGTVWTEAFF.

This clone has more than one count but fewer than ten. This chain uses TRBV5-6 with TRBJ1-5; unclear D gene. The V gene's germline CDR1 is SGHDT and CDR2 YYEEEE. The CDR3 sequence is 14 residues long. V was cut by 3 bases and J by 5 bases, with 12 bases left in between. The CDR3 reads CASSSEGRDQPQHF. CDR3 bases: TGTGCCAGCAGCTCGGAGGGTAGGGATCAGCCCCAGCATTTT. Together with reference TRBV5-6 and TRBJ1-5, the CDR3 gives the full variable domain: DAGVTQSPTHLIKTRGQQVTLRCSPKSGHDTVSWYQQALGQGPQFIFQYYEEEERQRGNFPDRFSGHQFPNYSSELNVNALLLGDSALYLCASSSEGRDQPQHFGDGTRLSIL.

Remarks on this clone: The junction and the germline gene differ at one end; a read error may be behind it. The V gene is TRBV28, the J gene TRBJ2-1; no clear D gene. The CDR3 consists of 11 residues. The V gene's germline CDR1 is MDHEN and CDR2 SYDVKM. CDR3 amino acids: CASGFRNEQFF. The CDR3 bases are TGTGCCAGCGGTTTTAGGAATGAGCAGTTCTTC. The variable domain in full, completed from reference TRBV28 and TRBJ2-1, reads DVKVTQSSRYLVKRTGEKVFLECVQDMDHENMFWYRQDPGLGLRLIYFSYDVKMKEKGDIPEGYSVSREKKERFSLILESASTNQTSMYLCASGFRNEQFFGPGTRLTVL.

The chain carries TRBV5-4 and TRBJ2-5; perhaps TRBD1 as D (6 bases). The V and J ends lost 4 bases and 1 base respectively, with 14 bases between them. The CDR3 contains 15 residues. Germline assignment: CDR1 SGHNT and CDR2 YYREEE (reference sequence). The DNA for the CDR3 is TGTGCCAGCAGCAGCACAGGGTGGCTCCAAGAGACCCAGTACTTC. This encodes CASSSTGWLQETQYF.

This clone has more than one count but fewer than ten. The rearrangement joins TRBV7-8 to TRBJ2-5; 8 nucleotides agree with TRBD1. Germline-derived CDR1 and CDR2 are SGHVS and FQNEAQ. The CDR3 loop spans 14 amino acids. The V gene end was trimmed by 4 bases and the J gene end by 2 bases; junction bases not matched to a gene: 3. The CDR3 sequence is CASSSRTGQETQYF. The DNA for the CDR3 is TGTGCCAGCAGCTCCCGGACAGGGCAAGAGACCCAGTACTTC.

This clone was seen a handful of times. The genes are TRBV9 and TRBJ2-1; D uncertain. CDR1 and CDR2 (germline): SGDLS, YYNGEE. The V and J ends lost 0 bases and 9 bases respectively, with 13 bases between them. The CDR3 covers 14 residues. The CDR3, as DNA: TGTGCCAGCAGCGTAGGCCTAATTGTGGGTGAGCAGTTCTTC. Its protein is CASSVGLIVGEQFF.

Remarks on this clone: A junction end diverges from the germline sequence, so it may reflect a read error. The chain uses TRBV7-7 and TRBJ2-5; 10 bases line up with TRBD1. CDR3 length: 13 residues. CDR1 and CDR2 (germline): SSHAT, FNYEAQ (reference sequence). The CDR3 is CASSRQGAETQYF. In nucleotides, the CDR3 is TGTGCTAGCAGCCGACAGGGGGCAGAGACCCAGTACTTC.

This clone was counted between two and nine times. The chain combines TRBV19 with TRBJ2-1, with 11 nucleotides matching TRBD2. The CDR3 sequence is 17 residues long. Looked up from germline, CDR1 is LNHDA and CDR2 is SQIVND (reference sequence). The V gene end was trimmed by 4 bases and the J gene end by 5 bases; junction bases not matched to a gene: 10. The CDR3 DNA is TGTGCCAGTAGTAGCCTTTTCGGGACTAGCGGTAACAATGAGCAGTTCTTC. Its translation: CASSSLFGTSGNNEQFF.

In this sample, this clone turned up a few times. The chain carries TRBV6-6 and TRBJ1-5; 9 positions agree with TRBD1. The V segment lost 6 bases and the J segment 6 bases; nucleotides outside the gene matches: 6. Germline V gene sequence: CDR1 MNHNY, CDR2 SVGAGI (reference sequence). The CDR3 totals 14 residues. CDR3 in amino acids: CASSPGQGSQPQHF. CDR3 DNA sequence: TGTGCCAGCAGCCCCGGACAGGGGAGTCAGCCCCAGCATTTT.

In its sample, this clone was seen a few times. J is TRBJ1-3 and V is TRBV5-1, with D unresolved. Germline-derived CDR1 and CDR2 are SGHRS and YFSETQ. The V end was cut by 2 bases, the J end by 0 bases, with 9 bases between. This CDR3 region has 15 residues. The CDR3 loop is CASSFWGDSGNTIYF. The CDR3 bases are TGCGCCAGCAGCTTCTGGGGAGACTCTGGAAACACCATATATTTT.

The CDR3 DNA reads as TGTGCCAGCACCGACAGCTACGAGCAGTACTTC. It encodes CASTDSYEQYF. This rearrangement joins TRBV6-6 to TRBJ2-7; D is possibly TRBD1 (5 bases). The germline V and J ends were trimmed by 7 bases and 3 bases, with 7 bases remaining between them. Germline V gene lookup returns CDR1 MNHNY and CDR2 SVGAGI (reference sequence). The CDR3 consists of 11 residues.